One sample yielded the 15 T cell receptor beta chains listed below, sequenced in a study of T cell responses to AZD1222 COVID-19 vaccine. The method was immunoSEQ multiplex PCR; TCRdb's version includes in-frame clones alone and lacks a portion of them. There are 75,000 to 95,000 clones in the sample; roughly 88% occur only once, and 8% to 10% lies in the top ten. The starting material was peripheral blood, obtained 28 days after the second dose of the MenACWY control vaccine. Receptors originate from an adult who received the MenACWY meningococcal vaccine as a control.

The J gene is TRBJ1-1, the V gene TRBV19; 9 bases map to TRBD1. V lost 5 bases, J lost 5 bases, and 9 bases stayed unmatched. Germline-derived CDR1 and CDR2 are LNHDA and SQIVND (reference sequence). The CDR3 covers 15 residues. The CDR3 sequence: CASSPLGTGRTEAFF. The CDR3 DNA reads TGTGCCAGTAGTCCGTTGGGGACAGGGAGGACTGAAGCTTTCTTT.

The chain links TRBV9 to TRBJ1-4; D uncertain. The CDR3 runs to 13 residues. The ends were cut back, 0 bases at V and 8 bases at J, with 8 bases in the middle. Germline CDR1 and CDR2: SGDLS and YYNGEE. The CDR3 is CASSVEGNEKLFF. The CDR3 DNA reads TGTGCCAGCAGCGTAGAGGGCAACGAAAAACTGTTTTTT.

The chain joins TRBV6-1 to TRBJ1-1; 7 bases line up with TRBD1. CDR1 and CDR2 (germline): MNHNS, SASEGT. The V and J ends lost 2 bases and 2 bases, in that order; junction bases with no gene match: 8. The CDR3 has 16 amino acids. In DNA form, the CDR3 reads TGTGCCAGCAGTGAAAGGGGGCAGGGCACAAACACTGAAGCTTTCTTT. Translation: CASSERGQGTNTEAFF.

The V call is TRBV7-9, the J call TRBJ1-6, with 7 bases matching TRBD1. CDR3 size: 16 residues. The germline V gene has CDR1 SEHNR and CDR2 FQNEAQ (reference sequence). V shed 5 bases, J shed 4 bases, and the junction held 8 bases outside the gene matches. The CDR3 DNA reads as TGTGCCAGCAGCAGCCGACAGGGACTTTATAATTCACCCCTCCACTTT. Its protein product is CASSSRQGLYNSPLHF.

V usage is TRBV5-1 and J usage is TRBJ1-6; possibly TRBD1 for D (6 bases). The length of the CDR3 is 15 residues. V was clipped by 4 bases and J by 8 bases, with 16 bases between them. Per germline, CDR1 SGHRS and CDR2 YFSETQ. The CDR3 DNA sequence: TGCGCCAGCAGCCCGAGCAGGGGAGGGGATTCACCCCTCCACTTT. Its protein is CASSPSRGGDSPLHF.

The chain carries TRBV7-9 and TRBJ1-3; 7 bases are a match to TRBD1. This CDR3 spans 15 amino acids. V dropped 2 bases and J dropped 4; count of bases not matched to a gene: 5. Germline assignment: CDR1 SEHNR and CDR2 FQNEAQ (reference sequence). Here the CDR3 DNA reads TGTGCCAGCAGCTTAAACCAGGGGGTCGGAAACACCATATATTTT. Translated, it gives CASSLNQGVGNTIYF.

This clone appeared once. The chain joins TRBV7-6 to TRBJ1-2; D is possibly TRBD1 (5 bases). Trimming shortened V by 1 base and J by 6 bases, and 24 bases separated the two germline ends. This CDR3 has 18 amino acids. CDR1 SGHVS and CDR2 FNYEAQ come from the germline V gene. The CDR3 is CASSLGEAGLARGNGYTF. The CDR3 coding sequence is TGTGCCAGCAGCTTAGGGGAAGCAGGGTTAGCGCGCGGGAATGGCTACACCTTC.

In its sample, this clone was seen once. This chain joins TRBV6-5 and TRBJ1-6; no clear D gene. V was shortened by 5 bases and J by 6 bases, with 11 bases between the two germline ends. The CDR3 runs to 14 residues. The V gene's germline CDR1 is MNHEY and CDR2 SVGAGI. The CDR3 nucleotides read TGTGCCAGCAGTCGGGAGCTTGGTAATTCACCCCTCCACTTT. Its protein product is CASSRELGNSPLHF.

V is TRBV7-9 and J is TRBJ2-7; D is possibly TRBD1 or TRBD2 (5 bases each). Trimming left V 5 bases short and J 1 base short, with 9 bases between. This CDR3 is built from 13 residues. Germline CDR1 SEHNR, CDR2 FQNEAQ (reference sequence). CDR3 bases: TGTGCCAGCAGCCCGGGACCGTCCTACGAGCAGTACTTC. This translates into CASSPGPSYEQYF.

The CDR3 region is CASSQAQTSGAPDTQYF. The CDR3 region has the DNA TGTGCCAGCAGCCAAGCCCAAACTAGCGGGGCCCCGGATACGCAGTATTTT. This chain joins TRBV4-2 and TRBJ2-3; 10 nucleotides agree with TRBD2. This CDR3 is 17 amino acids long. Per germline, CDR1 LGHNA and CDR2 YNFKEQ. J gave up 6 bases and V 1 base, and 10 bases lay outside the gene matches.

The V call is TRBV19, the J call TRBJ1-6; tentative D call: TRBD1 (6 bases). Deletions cut 3 bases from V and 11 bases from J, with 20 bases between. Germline V lookup: CDR1 LNHDA, CDR2 SQIVND (reference sequence). CDR3 length: 16 amino acids. In DNA, the CDR3 is TGTGCCAGTAGTATTGGGAAACAGGGTGGTCTAGCACCCCTCCACTTT. As protein: CASSIGKQGGLAPLHF.

The V and J genes are TRBV4-1 and TRBJ1-3; TRBD1 agrees at 8 bases. This CDR3 is built from 16 residues. Germline V gene data show CDR1 as MGHRA and CDR2 as YSYEKL. V shed 1 base and J 4 bases; nucleotides not matched to a gene: 6. CDR3 protein: CASSQGATGVGNTIYF. CDR3 in DNA: TGCGCCAGCAGCCAAGGAGCGACAGGGGTCGGAAACACCATATATTTT.

The CDR3 loop is CASSLVRGGSSTDTQYF. CDR3 nucleotide sequence: TGTGCCAGCAGCTTAGTAAGGGGTGGGAGTAGCACAGATACGCAGTATTTT. The chain is built from TRBV11-2 and TRBJ2-3; the D call may be TRBD1 or TRBD2 (5 bases each). This CDR3 is built from 17 residues. V was pared by 1 base and J by 0 bases, with 14 bases between. In germline, CDR1 is SGHAT, CDR2 FQNNGV.

This rearrangement joins TRBV12-3 or TRBV12-4 to TRBJ1-1; D remains unclear. V dropped 5 bases and J dropped 6 bases, with 13 bases sitting between them. CDR3 length: 13 residues. CDR3 DNA: TGTGCCAGCAGTCCCTACCAACGTGCTGAAGCTTTCTTT. Its protein product is CASSPYQRAEAFF.

This chain joins TRBV5-5 and TRBJ1-1; no firm D call. V gave up 0 bases and J gave up 4 bases, with 13 bases separating them. Germline-derived CDR1 and CDR2 are SGHKS and YYEKEE (reference sequence). This CDR3 is 15 amino acids long. The CDR3 reads CASSLEAGFFTEAFF. The CDR3 DNA sequence: TGTGCCAGCAGCTTGGAGGCAGGCTTTTTCACTGAAGCTTTCTTT. The whole variable domain, filled in from reference TRBV5-5 and TRBJ1-1, reads DAGVTQSPTHLIKTRGQQVTLRCSPISGHKSVSWYQQVLGQGPQFIFQYYEKEERGRGNFPDRFSARQFPNYSSELNVNALLLGDSALYLCASSLEAGFFTEAFFGQGTRLTVV.